This T cell receptor (beta chain) stems from a study of shared clonotypes between healthy human individuals. For every subset, genomic DNA was evenly distributed across several immunoSEQ plates. Sequencing was performed with immunoSEQ multiplex PCR; in TCRdb, only in-frame clones are kept and a portion is missing. In the table there are more than 400,000 clones, over 70% of which are singletons. The CDR3 extends over 13 amino acids. The germline V gene encodes CDR1 MNHEY and CDR2 SMNVEV (reference sequence). V gave up 4 bases and J gave up 10 bases, with 16 bases separating them. Overall study results and limits: Few donors limited the genetic and exposure-history diversity represented.

The donors, healthy adults who were HIV-negative, had experienced no recent acute infections or vaccinations. Only Caucasian adults living in Nashville, Tennessee made up the donor group. As concerns this clone: The target antigen is unknown.

The sample was PBMCs. The receptor's source is a woman in her forties in good health. Some clones in this sample may be carry-over from other donors' samples. The chain links TRBV27 to TRBJ1-1; weak D call: TRBD1 (5 bases). In DNA, the CDR3 is TGTGCCAGCAGTTCCGCCGTCCGGGGGGTAGCTTTCTTT. Its translation is CASSSAVRGVAFF.